The clone carrying this T cell receptor (beta chain) was observed many times. The antigen is unknown. These data belong to a study of blood T cells in healthy people across ages. Study-wide findings and caveats: Roughly linear declines in TCR beta diversity per million T cells occurred with age.

PCR was performed a second time for roughly 7 to 11 cycles using a sample-barcoded 5' primer and a J-beta primer mix. Every cDNA was tagged by a template-switch adaptor with 12 random nucleotides. TCRdb re-analysed the 5' RACE reads in MiXCR, keeping a single row per CDR3 protein. The table records 1,500,000 or so distinct CDR3 sequences, approximately 42% of them present only once. Sequenced: blood. The receptor was derived from a young woman in good health.

The CDR3 DNA follows: TGCAGTGCTAGGAAGACTAGCGGAAACATTCAGTACTTC. It specifies CSARKTSGNIQYF. The chain is built from TRBV20-1 and TRBJ2-4, with 9 bases lining up with TRBD2. V gave up 3 bases and J gave up 6 bases; unmatched junction bases: 3. The CDR3 extends over 13 amino acids. Per the germline V gene, CDR1 is DFQATT and CDR2 is SNEGSKA (reference sequence).